This TCR beta chain was observed in a study of T cell responses to AZD1222 COVID-19 vaccine. Across the study: Second-dose groups at about 4 or about 12 weeks were pooled. Study-level results: In a largely white British group with more females than males, clonal diversity was possibly underestimated. Spike-specific TCRs gained breadth and depth after people received two AZD1222 doses.

Per germline, CDR1 KGHSH and CDR2 LQKENI. V lost 4 bases and J lost 5; bases outside the gene matches: 13. The CDR3 loop spans 18 amino acids. This clone has just one count. Its antigen is undetermined. Sequenced by immunoSEQ multiplex PCR; TCRdb stores in-frame clones only, minus some. The data show 150,000 to 180,000 clones, about nine tenths seen once. Specimen: peripheral blood, collected on day 0 of AZD1222 vaccination. The gene calls are TRBV18 and TRBJ1-6, with 8 bases identical to TRBD1. This clonotype was sampled from an adult in good health. The CDR3 protein is CASSLRSSPGQDNSPLHF. The CDR3 DNA reads as TGTGCCAGCTCACTACGCTCAAGTCCGGGACAGGATAATTCACCCCTCCACTTT. Complete variable domain (other parts from reference TRBV18 and TRBJ1-6): NAGVMQNPRHLVRRRGQEARLRCSPMKGHSHVYWYRQLPEEGLKFMVYLQKENIIDESGMPKERFSAEFPKEGPSILRIQQVVRGDSAAYFCASSLRSSPGQDNSPLHFGNGTRLTVT.